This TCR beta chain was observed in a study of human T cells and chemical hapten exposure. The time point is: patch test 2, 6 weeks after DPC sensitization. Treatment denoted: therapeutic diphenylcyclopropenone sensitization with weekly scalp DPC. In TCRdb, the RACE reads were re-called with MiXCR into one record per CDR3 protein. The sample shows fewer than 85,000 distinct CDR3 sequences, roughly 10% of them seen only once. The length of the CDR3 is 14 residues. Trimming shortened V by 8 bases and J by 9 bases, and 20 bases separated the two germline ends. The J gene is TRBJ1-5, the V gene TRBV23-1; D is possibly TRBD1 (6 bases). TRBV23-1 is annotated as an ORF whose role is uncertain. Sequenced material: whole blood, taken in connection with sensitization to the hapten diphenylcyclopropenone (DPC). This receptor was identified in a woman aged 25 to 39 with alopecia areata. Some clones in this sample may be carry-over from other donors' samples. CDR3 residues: CASGAWGQDRPQHF. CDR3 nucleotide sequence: TGCGCCAGCGGAGCATGGGGGCAGGATCGGCCCCAGCATTTT.